The present entry profiles one T cell receptor beta chain with its context. The CDR3 loop spans 18 amino acids. Trimming left V 6 bases short and J 0 bases short, with 23 bases between. This entry comes from a study of T cells of healthy individuals. A single record per CDR3 protein comes from TCRdb applying MiXCR to the 5' RACE reads. The sample carries 100,000 or so distinct CDR3 sequences, roughly 15% recorded once. The chain employs TRBV12-3 or TRBV12-4 and TRBJ2-5, with D maybe TRBD1 (5 bases). This sequence was found in a human donor in good health. The CDR3, as DNA: TGTGCCAGCAGCCCATTTGAACCAGGGCAGAGGTACCAAGAGACCCAGTACTTC. This sequence encodes CASSPFEPGQRYQETQYF.